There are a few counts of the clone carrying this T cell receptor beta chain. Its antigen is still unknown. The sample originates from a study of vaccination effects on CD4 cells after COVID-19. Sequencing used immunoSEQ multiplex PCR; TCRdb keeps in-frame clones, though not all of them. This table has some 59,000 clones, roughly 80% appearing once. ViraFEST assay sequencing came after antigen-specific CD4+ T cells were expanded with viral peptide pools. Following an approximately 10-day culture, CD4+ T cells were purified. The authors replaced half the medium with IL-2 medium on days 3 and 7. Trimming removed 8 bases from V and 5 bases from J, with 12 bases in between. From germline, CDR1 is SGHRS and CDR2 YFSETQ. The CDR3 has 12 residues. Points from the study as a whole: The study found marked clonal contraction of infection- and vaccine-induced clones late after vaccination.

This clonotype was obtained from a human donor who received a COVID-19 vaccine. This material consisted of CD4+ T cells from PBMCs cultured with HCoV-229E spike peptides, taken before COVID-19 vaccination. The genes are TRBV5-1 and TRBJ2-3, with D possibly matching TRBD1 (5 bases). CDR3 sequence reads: CASRTGQDTQYF. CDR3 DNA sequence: TGCGCCAGTCGAACAGGTCAAGATACGCAGTATTTT.